The present entry profiles one T cell receptor (beta chain) with its context. What it binds is not known. The data originate from a study of T cells in Graves' hyperthyroidism and ophthalmopathy. Study conclusions and caveats: Blood shared most expanded thyroid clonotypes above 0.001. Model output signaled ophthalmopathy a median roughly six months ahead of onset.

Out of less than 12 ml of fresh peripheral blood came the PBMCs. Using RNA transcripts as the source, TCR beta CDR3 regions were amplified. Initially, a first-round RT-PCR of the TCR CDR3 employed the HTBI primer set. TCRdb itself ran the multiplex PCR reads through MiXCR, one entry per CDR3 protein. The table has 40,000 to 65,000 distinct CDR3 sequences, less than 50% seen once; the top ten hold about a tenth. The germline V gene has CDR1 SEHNR and CDR2 FQNEAQ (reference sequence). This CDR3 is built from 15 residues. The V and J ends lost 0 bases and 2 bases respectively, with 7 bases between them. V usage is TRBV7-9 and J usage is TRBJ1-4; a possible D gene is TRBD1 (5 bases). What was sequenced was blood. The TCR comes from a woman between 50 and 59 years old with Graves' ophthalmopathy. CDR3 sequence reads: CASSLASGTNEKLFF. In DNA form, the CDR3 reads TGTGCCAGCAGCTTAGCGTCAGGGACTAATGAAAAACTGTTTTTT.